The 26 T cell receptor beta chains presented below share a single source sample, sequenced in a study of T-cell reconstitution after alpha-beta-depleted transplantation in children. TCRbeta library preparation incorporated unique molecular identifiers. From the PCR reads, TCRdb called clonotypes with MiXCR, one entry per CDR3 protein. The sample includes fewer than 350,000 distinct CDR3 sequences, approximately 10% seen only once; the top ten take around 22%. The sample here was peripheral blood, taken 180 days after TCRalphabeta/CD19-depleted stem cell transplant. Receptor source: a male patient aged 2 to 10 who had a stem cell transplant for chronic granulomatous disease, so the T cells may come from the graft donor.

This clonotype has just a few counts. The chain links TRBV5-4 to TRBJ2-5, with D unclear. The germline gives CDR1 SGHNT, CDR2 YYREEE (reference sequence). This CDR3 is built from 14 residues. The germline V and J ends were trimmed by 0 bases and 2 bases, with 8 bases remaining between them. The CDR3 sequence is CASSLVQQQETQYF. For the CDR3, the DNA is TGTGCCAGCAGCTTGGTACAGCAACAAGAGACCCAGTACTTC.

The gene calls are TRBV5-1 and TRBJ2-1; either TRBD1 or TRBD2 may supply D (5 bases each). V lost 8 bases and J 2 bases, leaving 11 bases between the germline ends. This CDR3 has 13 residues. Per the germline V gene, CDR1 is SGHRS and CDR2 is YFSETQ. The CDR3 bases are TGCGCCAGTCCCCGGGACCCCTACAATGAGCAGTTCTTC. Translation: CASPRDPYNEQFF.

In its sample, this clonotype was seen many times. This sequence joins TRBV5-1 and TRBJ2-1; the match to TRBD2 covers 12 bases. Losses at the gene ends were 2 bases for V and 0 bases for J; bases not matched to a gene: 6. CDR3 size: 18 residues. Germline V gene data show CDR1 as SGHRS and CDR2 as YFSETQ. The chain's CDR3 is CASSFGTSGWSSYNEQFF. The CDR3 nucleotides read TGCGCCAGCAGCTTTGGGACTAGCGGGTGGAGCTCCTACAATGAGCAGTTCTTC.

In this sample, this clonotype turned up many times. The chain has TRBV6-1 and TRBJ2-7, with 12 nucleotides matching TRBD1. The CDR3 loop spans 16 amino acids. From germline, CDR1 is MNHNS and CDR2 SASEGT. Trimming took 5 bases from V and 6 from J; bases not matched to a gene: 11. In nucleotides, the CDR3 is TGTGCCAGCAGTCCCGGGACAGGGGGCAACTTGGGCGAGCAGTACTTC. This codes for CASSPGTGGNLGEQYF.

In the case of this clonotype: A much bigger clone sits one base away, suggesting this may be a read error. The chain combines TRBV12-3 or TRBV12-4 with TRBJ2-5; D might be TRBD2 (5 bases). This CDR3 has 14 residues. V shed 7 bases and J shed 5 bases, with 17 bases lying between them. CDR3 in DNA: TGTGCCAGCACTCCCAGAGGGAAGTCGGAGACCCAGTACTTC. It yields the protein CASTPRGKSETQYF.

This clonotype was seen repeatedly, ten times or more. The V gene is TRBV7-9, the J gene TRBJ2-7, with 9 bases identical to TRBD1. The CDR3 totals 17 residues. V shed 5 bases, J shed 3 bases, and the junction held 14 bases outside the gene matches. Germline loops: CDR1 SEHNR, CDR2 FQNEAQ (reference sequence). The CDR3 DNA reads TGTGCCAGCAGCCGCGCCGTGGGGACAGGGAAATTCTACGAGCAGTACTTC. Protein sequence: CASSRAVGTGKFYEQYF.

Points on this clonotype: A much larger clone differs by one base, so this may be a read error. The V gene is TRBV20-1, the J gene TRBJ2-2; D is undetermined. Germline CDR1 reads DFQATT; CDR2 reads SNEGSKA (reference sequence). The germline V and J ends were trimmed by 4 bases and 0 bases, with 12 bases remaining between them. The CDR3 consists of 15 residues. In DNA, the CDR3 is TGCAGTGCTACAGATAGACTTTCGAACACCGGGGAGCTGTTTTTT. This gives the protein CSATDRLSNTGELFF.

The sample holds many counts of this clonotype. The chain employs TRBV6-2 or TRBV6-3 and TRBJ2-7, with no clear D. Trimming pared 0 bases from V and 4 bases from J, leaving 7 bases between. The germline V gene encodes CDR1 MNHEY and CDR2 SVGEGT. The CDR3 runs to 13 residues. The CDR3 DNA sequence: TGTGCCAGCAGTTACTCGAACTTTTACGAGCAGTACTTC. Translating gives CASSYSNFYEQYF.

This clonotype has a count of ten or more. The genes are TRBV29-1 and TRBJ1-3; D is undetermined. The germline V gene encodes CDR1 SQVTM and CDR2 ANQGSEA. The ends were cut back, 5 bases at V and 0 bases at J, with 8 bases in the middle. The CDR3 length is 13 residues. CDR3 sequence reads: CSVRASSGNTIYF. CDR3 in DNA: TGCAGCGTTAGGGCGAGCTCTGGAAACACCATATATTTT.

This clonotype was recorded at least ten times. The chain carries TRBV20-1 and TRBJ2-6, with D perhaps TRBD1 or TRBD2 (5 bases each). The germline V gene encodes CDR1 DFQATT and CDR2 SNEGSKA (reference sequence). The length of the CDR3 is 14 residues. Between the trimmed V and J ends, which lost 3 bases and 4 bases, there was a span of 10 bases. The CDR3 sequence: CSARGVIGANVLTF. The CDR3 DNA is TGCAGTGCTAGGGGGGTGATCGGGGCCAACGTCCTGACTTTC.

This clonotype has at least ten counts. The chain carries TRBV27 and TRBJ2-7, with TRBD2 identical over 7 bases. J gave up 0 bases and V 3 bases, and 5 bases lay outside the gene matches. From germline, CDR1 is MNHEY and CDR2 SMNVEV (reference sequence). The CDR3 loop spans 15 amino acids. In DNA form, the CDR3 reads TGTGCCAGCAGTTTTATCGGGAGGACCTCCTACGAGCAGTACTTC. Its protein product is CASSFIGRTSYEQYF.

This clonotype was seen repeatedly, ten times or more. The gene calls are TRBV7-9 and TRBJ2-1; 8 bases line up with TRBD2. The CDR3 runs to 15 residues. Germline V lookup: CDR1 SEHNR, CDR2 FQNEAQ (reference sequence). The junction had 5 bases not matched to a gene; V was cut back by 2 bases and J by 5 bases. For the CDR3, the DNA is TGTGCCAGCAGCTTACGAATAGCGGGACACAATGAGCAGTTCTTC. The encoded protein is CASSLRIAGHNEQFF.

DNA for the CDR3: TGTGCCAGCAGTGGGCCTAGCGGGAATCAGGATACGCAGTATTTT. As protein: CASSGPSGNQDTQYF. This chain uses TRBV2 with TRBJ2-3, with TRBD2 matching 9 bases. Losses at the gene ends were 4 bases for V and 6 bases for J; bases not matched to a gene: 8. CDR3 length equals 15 residues. Per germline, CDR1 SNHLY and CDR2 FYNNEI.

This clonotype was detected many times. The CDR3 bases are TGTGCCAGCAGAAGACAGATTAATCAGCCCCAGCATTTT. Encoded protein: CASRRQINQPQHF. The chain employs TRBV12-3 or TRBV12-4 and TRBJ1-5, with a tentative D call TRBD1 (5 bases). This CDR3 is built from 13 residues. The germline V and J ends were trimmed by 6 bases and 4 bases, with 10 bases remaining between them.

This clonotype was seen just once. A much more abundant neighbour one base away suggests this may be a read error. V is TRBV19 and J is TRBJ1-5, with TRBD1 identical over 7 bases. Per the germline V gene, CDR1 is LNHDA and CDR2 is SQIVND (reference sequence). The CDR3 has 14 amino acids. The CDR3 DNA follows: TGTGCCAGTAGAGGACAGGCTAGCAATCAGCCCCAGCCTTTT. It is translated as CASRGQASNQPQPF.

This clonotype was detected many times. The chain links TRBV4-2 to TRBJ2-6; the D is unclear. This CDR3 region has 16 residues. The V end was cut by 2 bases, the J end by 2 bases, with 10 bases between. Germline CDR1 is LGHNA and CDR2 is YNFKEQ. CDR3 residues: CASSQRVWTGANVLTF. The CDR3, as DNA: TGTGCCAGCAGCCAACGAGTGTGGACTGGGGCCAACGTCCTGACTTTC.

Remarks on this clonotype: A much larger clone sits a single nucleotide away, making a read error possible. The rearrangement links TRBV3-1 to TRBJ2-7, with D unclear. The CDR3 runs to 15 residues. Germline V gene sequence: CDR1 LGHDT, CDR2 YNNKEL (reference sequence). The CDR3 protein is CATSQDDTSSYEQYF. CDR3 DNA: TGTGCCACCAGCCAAGATGATACGAGCTCCTACGAGCAGTACTTC.

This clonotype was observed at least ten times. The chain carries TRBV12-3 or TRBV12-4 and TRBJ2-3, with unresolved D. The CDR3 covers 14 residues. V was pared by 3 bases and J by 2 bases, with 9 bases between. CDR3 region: CASSFVQTTDTQYF. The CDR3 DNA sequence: TGTGCCAGCAGTTTCGTACAAACCACAGATACGCAGTATTTT.

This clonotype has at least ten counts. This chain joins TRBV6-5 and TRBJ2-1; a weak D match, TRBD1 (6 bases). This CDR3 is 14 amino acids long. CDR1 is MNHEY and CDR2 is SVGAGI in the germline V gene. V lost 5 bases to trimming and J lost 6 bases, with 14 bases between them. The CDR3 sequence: CASSHNRVVNEQFF. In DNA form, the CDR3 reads TGTGCCAGCAGTCACAACAGGGTTGTCAATGAGCAGTTCTTC.

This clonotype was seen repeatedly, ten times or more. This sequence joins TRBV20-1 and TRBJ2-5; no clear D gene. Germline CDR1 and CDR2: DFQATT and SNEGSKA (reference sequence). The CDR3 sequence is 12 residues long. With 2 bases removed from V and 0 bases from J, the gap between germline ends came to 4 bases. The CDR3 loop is CSARPNQETQYF. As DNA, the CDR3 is TGCAGTGCTAGACCTAACCAAGAGACCCAGTACTTC.

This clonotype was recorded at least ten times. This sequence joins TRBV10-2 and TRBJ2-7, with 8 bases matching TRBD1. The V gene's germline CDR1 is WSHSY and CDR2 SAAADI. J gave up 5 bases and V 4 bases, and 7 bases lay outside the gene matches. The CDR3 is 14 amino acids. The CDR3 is CASSASADRDEQYF. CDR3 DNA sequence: TGCGCCAGCAGTGCCTCCGCGGACAGGGACGAGCAGTACTTC.

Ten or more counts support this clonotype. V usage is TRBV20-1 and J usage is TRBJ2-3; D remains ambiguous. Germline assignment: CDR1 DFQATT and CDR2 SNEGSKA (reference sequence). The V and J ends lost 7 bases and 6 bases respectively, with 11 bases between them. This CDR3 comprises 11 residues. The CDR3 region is CSVRRDDTQYF. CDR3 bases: TGCAGTGTTAGGAGAGACGATACGCAGTATTTT.

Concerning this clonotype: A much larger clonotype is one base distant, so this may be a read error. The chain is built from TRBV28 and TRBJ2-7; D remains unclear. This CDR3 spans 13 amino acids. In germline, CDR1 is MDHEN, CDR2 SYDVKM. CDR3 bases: TGTGCCAGCTCGACGGACGGCCCCTACGAGCAGCACTTC. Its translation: CASSTDGPYEQHF.

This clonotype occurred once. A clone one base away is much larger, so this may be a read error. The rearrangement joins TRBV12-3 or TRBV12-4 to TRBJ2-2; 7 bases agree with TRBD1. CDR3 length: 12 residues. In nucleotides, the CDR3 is TGTGCCACGACAGGGTCCACCGGGGAGATGTTTTTT. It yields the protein CATTGSTGEMFF.

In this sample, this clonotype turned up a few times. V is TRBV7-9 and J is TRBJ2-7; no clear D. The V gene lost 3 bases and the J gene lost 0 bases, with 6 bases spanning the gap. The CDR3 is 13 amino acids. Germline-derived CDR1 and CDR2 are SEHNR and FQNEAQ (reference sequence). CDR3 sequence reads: CASSFALSYEQYF. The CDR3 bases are TGTGCCAGCAGCTTTGCCCTCTCCTACGAGCAGTACTTC.

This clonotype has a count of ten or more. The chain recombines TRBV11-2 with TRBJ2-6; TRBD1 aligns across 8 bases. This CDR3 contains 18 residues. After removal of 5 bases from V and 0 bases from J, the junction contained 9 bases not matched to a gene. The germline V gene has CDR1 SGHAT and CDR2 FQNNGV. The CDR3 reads CASSHRGLSPSGANVLTF. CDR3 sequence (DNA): TGTGCCAGCAGCCACAGGGGGTTGTCTCCCTCTGGGGCCAACGTCCTGACTTTC.